This passage covers 16 T cell receptor beta chains from one sample sequenced in a study of T cells after posttransplantation cyclophosphamide. A marrow graft followed busulfan-fludarabine conditioning, with cyclophosphamide on days +3 and +4. Produced via immunoSEQ multiplex PCR; TCRdb's table is partial and in-frame only. This table has almost 7,000 clones, approximately 94% appearing once. The sample here was CD8+ T cells sorted from blood, taken after allogeneic stem cell transplant with posttransplant cyclophosphamide. The receptors originated from a male patient aged 55 to 69 who received an allogeneic stem cell transplant from a related donor and was CMV-positive. These T cells may partly come from the graft donor.

The chain couples TRBV7-3 to TRBJ2-5; 11 nucleotides align to TRBD1. CDR3 size: 12 residues. Per the germline V gene, CDR1 is SGHTA and CDR2 is FQGTGA. V shed 5 bases and J 11 bases; nucleotides not matched to a gene: 4. The CDR3 DNA sequence: TGTGCCAGCAGCATGGGACAGGGGGAGCAGTACTTC. Translating gives CASSMGQGEQYF.

The DNA for the CDR3 is TGTGCCAGCAGTCCCACAGGGTACGCTGAAGCTTTCTTT. It translates to CASSPTGYAEAFF. The rearrangement links TRBV28 to TRBJ1-1; weak D call: TRBD1 (6 bases). Germline V lookup: CDR1 MDHEN, CDR2 SYDVKM. Trimming cost V 5 bases and J 6 bases, with 13 bases left between them. CDR3 size: 13 residues.

CDR3 sequence reads: CASSQNRGSEAFF. CDR3 sequence (DNA): TGTGCCAGCAGCCAAAACAGGGGGAGTGAAGCTTTCTTT. This chain connects TRBV7-3 to TRBJ1-1; 8 bases are shared with TRBD1. The V segment lost 5 bases and the J segment 7 bases; nucleotides outside the gene matches: 6. CDR1 SGHTA and CDR2 FQGTGA come from the germline V gene. The CDR3 has 13 residues.

This clone has more than one count but fewer than ten. The chain carries TRBV6-6 and TRBJ1-2; 8 positions match TRBD1. The CDR3 extends over 15 amino acids. Looked up from germline, CDR1 is MNHNY and CDR2 is SVGAGI (reference sequence). V was clipped by 0 bases and J by 4 bases; unmatched bases: 4. This CDR3 is CASSYSAGGFYGYTF. The DNA of the CDR3 is TGTGCCAGCAGTTACTCGGCAGGGGGCTTCTATGGCTACACCTTC.

The chain carries TRBV13 and TRBJ2-1; 13 bases are shared with TRBD2. The CDR3 extends over 15 amino acids. From germline, CDR1 is PRHDT and CDR2 FYEKMQ (reference sequence). V lost 6 bases, J lost 6 bases, and 5 bases stayed unmatched. Here the CDR3 DNA reads TGTGCCAGCAGGAAAACTAGCGGGGGGGCCAATGAGCAGTTCTTC. Translation: CASRKTSGGANEQFF.

The genes are TRBV19 and TRBJ1-4; TRBD1 aligns across 12 bases. This CDR3 region has 15 residues. Germline CDR1 is LNHDA and CDR2 is SQIVND (reference sequence). Trimming at V came to 3 bases and at J to 10 bases, leaving 6 bases not matched to a gene. CDR3 in amino acids: CASSIQGQGAAKLFF. CDR3 nucleotide sequence: TGTGCCAGTAGTATCCAGGGACAGGGGGCTGCAAAACTGTTTTTT.

The CDR3 region has the DNA TGTGCCAGCAGCCATAGGAGACAGGGGGCGGACACCGGGGAGCTGTTTTTT. Translation gives CASSHRRQGADTGELFF. The chain links TRBV9 to TRBJ2-2, with TRBD1 matching 10 bases. CDR3 length: 17 residues. V lost 4 bases to trimming and J lost 3 bases; unmatched junction nucleotides: 9. Germline V gives CDR1 SGDLS, CDR2 YYNGEE.

Notes on this clone: The same CDR3 can be traced to other DNA sequences in this sample. The chain links TRBV19 to TRBJ1-6; 10 bases fit TRBD1. J gave up 7 bases and V 5 bases, and 2 bases lay outside the gene matches. CDR1 and CDR2 from the germline V gene are LNHDA and SQIVND (reference sequence). The CDR3 loop spans 14 amino acids. The CDR3 protein is CASSGTGVNSPLHF. The CDR3 region has the DNA TGTGCCAGTAGTGGGACAGGGGTCAATTCACCCCTCCACTTT.

The gene calls are TRBV9 and TRBJ2-2; 9 nucleotides align to TRBD1. The CDR3 sequence is 12 residues long. Trimming removed 7 bases from V and 6 bases from J; junction bases left unmatched: 1. Germline CDR1 and CDR2: SGDLS and YYNGEE. CDR3: CASRTGAGELFF. The CDR3 DNA reads as TGTGCCAGCCGGACAGGGGCCGGGGAGCTGTTTTTT.

This sequence joins TRBV5-1 and TRBJ2-7, with a tentative D call TRBD1 (5 bases). The CDR3 is 12 amino acids. Germline V gene data show CDR1 as SGHRS and CDR2 as YFSETQ. With 0 bases removed from V and 6 bases from J, the gap between germline ends came to 7 bases. The CDR3, as DNA: TGCGCCAGCAGCTTGGGGCAGGGCGAGCAGTACTTC. It codes for CASSLGQGEQYF.

Points on this clone: The same CDR3 also results from other DNA sequences found in this sample. The V and J genes are TRBV27 and TRBJ2-7; a possible D gene is TRBD2 (5 bases). Germline CDR1 MNHEY, CDR2 SMNVEV (reference sequence). Deletions cut 2 bases from V and 0 bases from J, with 8 bases between. This CDR3 has 14 residues. CDR3 protein: CASSLAGDSYEQYF. The CDR3 DNA sequence: TGTGCCAGCAGTTTAGCCGGGGACTCCTACGAGCAGTACTTC.

The V gene is TRBV19, the J gene TRBJ1-2, with D perhaps TRBD1 (6 bases). CDR3 size: 16 residues. Per germline, CDR1 LNHDA and CDR2 SQIVND (reference sequence). V dropped 6 bases and J dropped 2 bases, with 19 bases sitting between them. CDR3 protein: CASRGETGRSNYGYTF. CDR3 DNA sequence: TGTGCCAGTAGGGGGGAAACAGGGAGATCCAACTATGGCTACACCTTC.

J is TRBJ2-7 and V is TRBV20-1, with TRBD1 identical over 8 bases. Germline lookup yields CDR1 DFQATT and CDR2 SNEGSKA (reference sequence). The CDR3 is 11 residues long. The CDR3, as DNA: TGCAGTGCTAGAGATCTGCAGGGGGCGCGGGTC. This sequence encodes CSARDLQGARV.

The V and J genes are TRBV7-9 and TRBJ2-3; D possibly corresponds to TRBD2 (7 bases). The CDR3 contains 16 residues. V was cut by 7 bases and J by 1 base, with 18 bases left in between. Germline CDR1 is SEHNR and CDR2 is FQNEAQ (reference sequence). The CDR3 here is CASTDGAGARTDTQYF. The DNA for the CDR3 is TGTGCCAGCACCGACGGGGCGGGGGCCCGCACAGATACGCAGTATTTT.

Worth noting for this clone: Its ends do not fully match the called genes, so a read error is possible. The chain links TRBV27 to TRBJ1-6; D perhaps matches TRBD1 (5 bases). CDR1 is MNHEY, CDR2 SMNVEV, per germline (reference sequence). The CDR3 extends over 15 amino acids. In DNA, the CDR3 is TGTGCCAGCAGTTTAAGGGACTCCTATAATTCCCCCCTCCACTTT. Amino acids: CASSLRDSYNSPLHF.

The V call is TRBV19, the J call TRBJ2-7; 10 bases agree with TRBD1. Germline V gene data show CDR1 as LNHDA and CDR2 as SQIVND (reference sequence). The CDR3 is 14 residues long. Trimming cost V 5 bases and J 3 bases; bases outside gene matches: 4. This chain's CDR3 is CASSYGTGDYEQYF. The CDR3 nucleotides read TGTGCCAGTAGTTATGGGACAGGGGACTACGAGCAGTACTTC.